Shown below are 18 T cell receptor beta chains from a single sample sequenced in a study of siplizumab effects on memory and regulatory T cells. TCRdb keeps only in-frame clones here, not all; method: immunoSEQ multiplex PCR. Of more than 85,000 clones listed, 75% to 95% are singletons. Input material: CD4+ T cells sorted from blood. The receptors here all came from a human donor in good health. Some clones in this sample may be carry-over from other donors' samples.

This rearrangement joins TRBV5-8 to TRBJ2-2, with D maybe TRBD1 (6 bases). Trimming removed 0 bases from V and 4 bases from J, with 7 bases in between. The CDR3 sequence is 14 residues long. Germline-derived CDR1 and CDR2 are SGHTS and YDEGEE. CDR3 residues: CASSLDRATGELFF. As DNA, the CDR3 is TGTGCCAGCAGCTTGGACAGGGCCACCGGGGAGCTGTTTTTT.

J is TRBJ2-7 and V is TRBV19; 7 positions match TRBD1. The CDR3 length is 14 residues. V was clipped by 5 bases and J by 3 bases; unmatched bases: 7. Germline V lookup: CDR1 LNHDA, CDR2 SQIVND (reference sequence). Written as DNA, the CDR3 is TGTGCCAGTAGTGGCCCAGGACAGGTCTACGAGCAGTACTTC. Translated: CASSGPGQVYEQYF.

The chain employs TRBV28 and TRBJ1-2; the D is unclear. V dropped 2 bases and J dropped 0 bases, with 10 bases sitting between them. Per the germline V gene, CDR1 is MDHEN and CDR2 is SYDVKM. The CDR3 has 15 amino acids. Here the CDR3 reads CASSLIAGTNYGYTF. CDR3 coding DNA: TGTGCCAGCAGTTTAATAGCGGGAACTAACTATGGCTACACCTTC.

The chain combines TRBV30 with TRBJ1-1, with D perhaps TRBD1 (6 bases). The CDR3 totals 12 residues. Trimming stripped 1 base from V and 10 bases from J, with 13 bases between. Germline assignment: CDR1 GTSNPN and CDR2 SVGIG (reference sequence). CDR3 region: CAWSATGTVAFF. CDR3 DNA: TGTGCCTGGAGTGCTACAGGGACGGTAGCTTTCTTT.

The V gene is TRBV20-1, the J gene TRBJ1-4; unclear D gene. The V end lost 5 bases, the J end lost 5 bases, and 6 bases lay between the germline ends. CDR3 length equals 11 residues. Germline CDR1 is DFQATT and CDR2 is SNEGSKA (reference sequence). The CDR3 loop reads CSAQSNEKLFF. CDR3 bases: TGCAGTGCTCAGTCGAATGAAAAACTGTTTTTT.

This chain links TRBV28 with TRBJ2-3, with a weak D call TRBD2 (6 bases). V lost 8 bases and J 4 bases, leaving 19 bases between the germline ends. The V gene's germline CDR1 is MDHEN and CDR2 SYDVKM. The CDR3 runs to 15 residues. CDR3 sequence: CASRASGSLSDTQYF. CDR3 nucleotides: TGTGCCAGCCGGGCTTCCGGGAGTTTGTCAGATACGCAGTATTTT.

The V gene is TRBV5-4, the J gene TRBJ2-5; TRBD2 is a possible D gene (7 bases). The germline V gene has CDR1 SGHNT and CDR2 YYREEE (reference sequence). The CDR3 has 14 amino acids. Trimming shortened V by 3 bases and J by 2 bases, and 11 bases separated the two germline ends. In DNA, the CDR3 is TGTGCCAGCAGCTCGGAGGGGGGGCAAGAGACCCAGTACTTC. Translated: CASSSEGGQETQYF. The full variable domain, with the rest looked up from reference TRBV5-4 and TRBJ2-5, is ETGVTQSPTHLIKTRGQQVTLRCSSQSGHNTVSWYQQALGQGPQFIFQYYREEENGRGNFPPRFSGLQFPNYSSELNVNALELDDSALYLCASSSEGGQETQYFGPGTRLLVL.

Here the CDR3 DNA reads TGTGCCAGTACCCCGTCCCTAGCGGGGAGCCTTGAGCAGTTCTTC. Its translation is CASTPSLAGSLEQFF. The chain recombines TRBV19 with TRBJ2-1; TRBD2 agrees at 9 bases. This CDR3 is 15 amino acids long. Looked up from germline, CDR1 is LNHDA and CDR2 is SQIVND (reference sequence). V lost 7 bases, J lost 9 bases, and 13 bases stayed unmatched. The full variable domain, its missing parts supplied by reference TRBV19 and TRBJ2-1, is DGGITQSPKYLFRKEGQNVTLSCEQNLNHDAMYWYRQDPGQGLRLIYYSQIVNDFQKGDIAEGYSVSREKKESFPLTVTSAQKNPTAFYLCASTPSLAGSLEQFFGPGTRLTVL.

This chain joins TRBV7-6 and TRBJ2-5; D might be TRBD1 (6 bases). The V end lost 1 base, the J end lost 0 bases, and 12 bases lay between the germline ends. Germline V gene data show CDR1 as SGHVS and CDR2 as FNYEAQ. This CDR3 is 16 amino acids long. The CDR3 spells CASSLGVDRDQETQYF. The CDR3 nucleotides are TGTGCCAGCAGCTTAGGAGTGGACAGAGACCAAGAGACCCAGTACTTC.

The chain carries TRBV7-3 and TRBJ2-5, with 9 bases that match TRBD2. V was pared by 2 bases and J by 4 bases, with 5 bases of the junction left unmatched. Per germline, CDR1 SGHTA and CDR2 FQGTGA. The CDR3 extends over 15 amino acids. The CDR3 nucleotides are TGTGCCAGCAGCTTATCGGCGGGAGGGGGAGAGACCCAGTACTTC. Translating it yields CASSLSAGGGETQYF.

This clone was detected many times. The V gene is TRBV7-9, the J gene TRBJ1-4, with 7 positions matching TRBD1. The CDR3 is 14 residues long. V lost 2 bases, J lost 10 bases, and 7 bases stayed unmatched. Germline V gives CDR1 SEHNR, CDR2 FQNEAQ (reference sequence). The CDR3 sequence: CASSLKVEGAKLFF. CDR3 in DNA: TGTGCCAGCAGCTTAAAGGTCGAGGGGGCAAAACTGTTTTTT.

J is TRBJ2-7 and V is TRBV6-5, with D maybe TRBD2 (6 bases). The V gene lost 11 bases and the J gene lost 0 bases, with 17 bases spanning the gap. The germline gives CDR1 MNHEY, CDR2 SVGAGI. The CDR3 is made up of 14 amino acids. The CDR3 sequence is CAARAAGSSYEQYF. CDR3 nucleotide sequence: TGTGCCGCGAGGGCGGCGGGGAGCTCCTACGAGCAGTACTTC.

CDR3 sequence reads: CASSELPIGGETQYF. CDR3 coding DNA: TGTGCCAGCAGTGAACTACCGATTGGGGGAGAGACCCAGTACTTC. V is TRBV6-1 and J is TRBJ2-5, with D possibly being TRBD1 or TRBD2 (5 bases each). This CDR3 spans 15 amino acids. V lost 2 bases, J lost 4 bases, and 14 bases lay in between. CDR1 and CDR2 from the germline V gene are MNHNS and SASEGT.

The V gene is TRBV12-5, the J gene TRBJ2-2; D remains ambiguous. CDR1 and CDR2 (germline): LGHNT, FRNRAP. Trimming removed 2 bases from V and 5 bases from J, with 21 bases in between. CDR3 length: 18 residues. The CDR3 DNA follows: TGTGCTAGTGGTTTGTCCAACCCACAGCCGGGTAAAACCGGGGAGCTGTTTTTT. Translated, it gives CASGLSNPQPGKTGELFF.

This clone appeared a few times. The chain carries TRBV7-3 and TRBJ2-1, with D unresolved. Germline lookup yields CDR1 SGHTA and CDR2 FQGTGA. The CDR3 has 12 residues. V lost 5 bases and J lost 9, with 11 bases in between. The CDR3 is CASSTTGIEQFF. The CDR3 bases are TGTGCCAGCAGCACGACCGGCATTGAGCAGTTCTTC.

The chain couples TRBV7-9 to TRBJ2-7; perhaps TRBD1 as D (6 bases). Germline CDR1 reads SEHNR; CDR2 reads FQNEAQ (reference sequence). V was pared by 3 bases and J by 5 bases, with 14 bases between. This CDR3 region has 14 residues. In nucleotides, the CDR3 is TGTGCCAGCAGCTTGCCGGGCAGGGGCCACGAGCAGTACTTC. Translation: CASSLPGRGHEQYF.

The CDR3 nucleotides read TGTGCCAGCAGCTTAAAAGGCGGTCGGGAGACCCAGTACTTC. This translates into CASSLKGGRETQYF. V is TRBV7-9 and J is TRBJ2-5; D is uncertain. Trimming pared 2 bases from V and 5 bases from J, leaving 12 bases between. Per germline, CDR1 SEHNR and CDR2 FQNEAQ (reference sequence). The CDR3 sequence is 14 residues long.

The chain couples TRBV5-6 to TRBJ1-1; D ambiguous. The V end lost 4 bases, the J end lost 0 bases, and 13 bases lay between the germline ends. Germline V gene sequence: CDR1 SGHDT, CDR2 YYEEEE. The CDR3 spans 15 residues. CDR3 bases: TGTGCCAGCAGCCCATCCACGCCCATGAACACTGAAGCTTTCTTT. It yields the protein CASSPSTPMNTEAFF.